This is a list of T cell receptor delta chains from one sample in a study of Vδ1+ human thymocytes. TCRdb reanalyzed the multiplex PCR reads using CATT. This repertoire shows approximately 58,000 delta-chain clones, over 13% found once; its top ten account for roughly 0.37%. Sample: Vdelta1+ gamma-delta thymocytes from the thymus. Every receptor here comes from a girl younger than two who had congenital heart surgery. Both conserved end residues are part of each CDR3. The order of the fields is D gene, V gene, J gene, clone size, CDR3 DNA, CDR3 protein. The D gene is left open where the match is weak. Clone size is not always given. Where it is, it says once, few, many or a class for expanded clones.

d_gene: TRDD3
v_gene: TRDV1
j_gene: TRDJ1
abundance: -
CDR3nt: TGTGCTCTTGGGGAAAGGAGGGCCTGGGGGTACACCGATAAACTCATCTTT
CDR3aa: CALGERRAWGYTDKLIF

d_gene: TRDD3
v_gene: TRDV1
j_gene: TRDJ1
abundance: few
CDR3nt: TGTGCTCTTGGGGAACTGCCCTTCCCCTTCGCTTTAACCTTGGGGGATAGGCCCGATAAACTCATCTTT
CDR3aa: CALGELPFPFALTLGDRPDKLIF

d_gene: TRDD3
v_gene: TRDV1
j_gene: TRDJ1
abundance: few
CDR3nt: TGTGCTCTTGGGGTAGCCTTGAAACTGGGGGTTGAAACTAAACTCATCTTT
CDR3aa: CALGVALKLGVETKLIF

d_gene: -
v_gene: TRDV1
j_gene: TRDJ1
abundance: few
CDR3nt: TGTGCTCTTGGGGAACCCGCTGATAAGAAAGGGACACTCATCTTT
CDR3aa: CALGEPADKKGTLIF

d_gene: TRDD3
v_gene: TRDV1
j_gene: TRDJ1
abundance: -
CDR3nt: TGTGCTCTTGGGGAACCCCGTATCCCCAGAACTGGGGGATACGCACTGTACACCGATAAACTCATCTTT
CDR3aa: CALGEPRIPRTGGYALYTDKLIF

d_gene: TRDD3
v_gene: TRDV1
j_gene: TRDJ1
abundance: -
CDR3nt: TGTGCTCTTGGGGAGCTCACCTTGCTGGGGGATACGTACACCGATAAACTCATCTTT
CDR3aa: CALGELTLLGDTYTDKLIF

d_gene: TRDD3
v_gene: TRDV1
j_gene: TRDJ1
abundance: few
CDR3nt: TGTGCTCTTGGGGATCTGAACCCCTTCCTTCCGCACCGTAGATCGGGGGATACGCAAGAACTCATCTTT
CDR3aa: CALGDLNPFLPHRRSGDTQELIF

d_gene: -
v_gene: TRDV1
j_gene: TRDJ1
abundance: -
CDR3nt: TGTGCTCTTGGGGGGAATTCCTACTCCGGGGGACTGTACACCGATAAACTCATCTTT
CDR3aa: CALGGNSYSGGLYTDKLIF

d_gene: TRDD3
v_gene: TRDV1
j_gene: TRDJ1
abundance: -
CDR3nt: TGTGCTCTTGGGGACCCTTTACTGGGGGGTTCGTACACCGATAAACTCATCTTT
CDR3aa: CALGDPLLGGSYTDKLIF

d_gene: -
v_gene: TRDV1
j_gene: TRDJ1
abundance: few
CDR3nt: TGTGCTCTTGGAAGAAGAGGGAGCAGTTGCTACACCGATAAACTCATCTTT
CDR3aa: CALGRRGSSCYTDKLIF

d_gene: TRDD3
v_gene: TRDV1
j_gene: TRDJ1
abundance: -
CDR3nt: TGTGCTCTTGGGAACATGGAAAACCGCGGGTTCCTTAGGTGGGGGATACTGGTCGATAAACTCATCTTT
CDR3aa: CALGNMENRGFLRWGILVDKLIF

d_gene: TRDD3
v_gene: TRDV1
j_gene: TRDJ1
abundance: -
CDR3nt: TGTGCTCTTGGGGAACGCGGACCTTCCCGTACTGGGGGGTCGACTTACACCGATAAACTCATCTTT
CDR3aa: CALGERGPSRTGGSTYTDKLIF

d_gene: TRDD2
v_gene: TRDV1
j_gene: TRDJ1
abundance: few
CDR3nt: TGTGCTCTTGGGGAAAGACACCTTTCCTACTCCCGTTACACCGATAAACTCATCTTT
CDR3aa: CALGERHLSYSRYTDKLIF

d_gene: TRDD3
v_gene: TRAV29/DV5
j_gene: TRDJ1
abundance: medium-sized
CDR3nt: TGTGCAGCAAGCGAAAGGGCTTCCTACGAGCGGGGGATACGAGGCGATAAACTCATCTTT
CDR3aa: CAASERASYERGIRGDKLIF

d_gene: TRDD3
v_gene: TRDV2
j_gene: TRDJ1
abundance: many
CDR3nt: TGTGCCTGTGATGGTCACTGGGGGATACTCCGCCTGTACACCGATAAACTCATCTTT
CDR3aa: CACDGHWGILRLYTDKLIF

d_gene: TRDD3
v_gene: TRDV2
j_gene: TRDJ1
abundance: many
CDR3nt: TGTGCCTGTGACACCGTGGTTCGGCGTTGGGTACTCTGGGGGAACACCGATAAACTCATCTTT
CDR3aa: CACDTVVRRWVLWGNTDKLIF

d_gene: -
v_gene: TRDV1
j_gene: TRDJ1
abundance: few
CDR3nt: TGTGCTCTTGGGAACTTAGTACCGGGGATGGAGATGTGTGATAAACTCATCTTT
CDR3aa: CALGNLVPGMEMCDKLIF

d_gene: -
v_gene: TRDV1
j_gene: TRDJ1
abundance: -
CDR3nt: TGTGCTCTTGGGGAACTTGCGGGCGGCCTTCCTACTCTACTGACGGGGTGGGGGATACCCGATAAACTCATCTTT
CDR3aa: CALGELAGGLPTLLTGWGIPDKLIF

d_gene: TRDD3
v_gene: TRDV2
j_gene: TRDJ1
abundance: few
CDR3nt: TGTGCCTGTGACACCGGTTCCCAAACTAGACCCTGGGGGATACAGGGCCCCGCCTTCACCGATAAACTCATCTTT
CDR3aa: CACDTGSQTRPWGIQGPAFTDKLIF

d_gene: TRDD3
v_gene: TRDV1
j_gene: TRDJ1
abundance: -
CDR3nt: TGTGCTCTTGGGGAACTAGACGAAGAATACTGGGGGATAAGGGGCGCCGATAAACTCATCTTT
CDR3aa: CALGELDEEYWGIRGADKLIF

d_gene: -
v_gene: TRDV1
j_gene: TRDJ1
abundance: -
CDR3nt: TGTGCTCTTGGGGAACTTTGTCCCATGGCCGATAAACTCATCTTT
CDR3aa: CALGELCPMADKLIF

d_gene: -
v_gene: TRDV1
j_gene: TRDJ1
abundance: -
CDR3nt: TGTGCTCTTGGGAACCAGCCTTCCTCAGGGGGATACGATAAACTCATCTTT
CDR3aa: CALGNQPSSGGYDKLIF

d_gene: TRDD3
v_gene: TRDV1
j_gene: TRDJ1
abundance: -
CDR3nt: TGTGCTCTAGGAAGGCGGGATACAGGGTACACCGATAAACTCATCTTT
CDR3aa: CALGRRDTGYTDKLIF

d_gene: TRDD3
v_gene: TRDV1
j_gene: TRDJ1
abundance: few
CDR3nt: TGTGCTCTTGGGTCCTTCGATTTGTGGGGGATACACCCGTACACCGATAAACTCATCTTT
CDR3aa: CALGSFDLWGIHPYTDKLIF